This TCR beta chain stems from a study of T cell repertoires in cytomegalovirus infection. Turning to the study itself: Recently identified HLA-C-restricted CMV epitopes were among the peptides used. Signatures in public TCR beta sequences pointed to both CMV infection and matching HLA type. Whole-study results and caveats: Carriers of CMV plus the relevant HLA were identified by cumulative public TCR beta family frequency. CMV-specific TCR beta clonotypes restricted by HLA-C dominated the ex vivo response.

As to this clonotype: Its antigen is still unknown.

CDR1 is MNHNS, CDR2 SASEGT, per germline. The CDR3 length is 11 residues. V lost 4 bases and J 5 bases, leaving 3 bases between the germline ends. MiXCR, applied by TCRdb to the reads, yields one record per CDR3 protein. The table has hundreds of thousands of distinct CDR3 sequences, approximately 31% seen once; the top ten hold about an eighth. This sequence joins TRBV6-1 and TRBJ2-4, with D unresolved. The source material was cultured CD8+ T cells from PBMCs, sampled from culture after CMV antigen stimulation. The source is a human donor in good health (CMV status not recorded). Some clones in this sample may be carry-over from other donors' samples. The CDR3 here is CASSVENIQYF. The CDR3 DNA reads TGTGCCAGCAGTGTGGAAAACATTCAGTACTTC.